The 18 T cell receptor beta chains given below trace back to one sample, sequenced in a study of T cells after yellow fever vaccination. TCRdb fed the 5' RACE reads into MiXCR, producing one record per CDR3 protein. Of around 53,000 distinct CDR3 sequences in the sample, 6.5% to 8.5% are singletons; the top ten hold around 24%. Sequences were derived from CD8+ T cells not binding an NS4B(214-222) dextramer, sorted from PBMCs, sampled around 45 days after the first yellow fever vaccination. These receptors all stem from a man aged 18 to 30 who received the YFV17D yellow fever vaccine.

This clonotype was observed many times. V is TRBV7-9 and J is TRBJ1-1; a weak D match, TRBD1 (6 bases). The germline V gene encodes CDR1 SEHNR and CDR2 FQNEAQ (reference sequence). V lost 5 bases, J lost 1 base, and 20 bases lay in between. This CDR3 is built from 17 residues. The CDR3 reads CASSPETWGRGNTEAFF. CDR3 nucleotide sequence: TGTGCCAGCAGCCCCGAGACTTGGGGGCGGGGGAACACTGAAGCTTTCTTT. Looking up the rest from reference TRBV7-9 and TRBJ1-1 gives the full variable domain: DTGVSQNPRHKITKRGQNVTFRCDPISEHNRLYWYRQTLGQGPEFLTYFQNEAQLEKSRLLSDRFSAERPKGSFSTLEIQRTEQGDSAMYLCASSPETWGRGNTEAFFGQGTRLTVV.

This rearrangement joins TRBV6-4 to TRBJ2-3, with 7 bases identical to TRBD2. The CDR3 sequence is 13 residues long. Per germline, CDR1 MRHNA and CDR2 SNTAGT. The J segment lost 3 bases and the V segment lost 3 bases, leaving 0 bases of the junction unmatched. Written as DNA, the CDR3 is TGTGCCAGCAGTGAGCGGGGGACAGATACGCAGTATTTT. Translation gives CASSERGTDTQYF.

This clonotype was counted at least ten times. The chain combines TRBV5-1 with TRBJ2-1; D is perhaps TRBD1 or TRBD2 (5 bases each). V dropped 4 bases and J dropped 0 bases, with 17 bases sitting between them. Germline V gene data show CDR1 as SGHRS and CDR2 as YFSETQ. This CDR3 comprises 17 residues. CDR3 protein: CASSGRPGTASYNEQFF. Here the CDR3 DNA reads TGCGCCAGCAGCGGGCGCCCCGGGACGGCCTCCTACAATGAGCAGTTCTTC.

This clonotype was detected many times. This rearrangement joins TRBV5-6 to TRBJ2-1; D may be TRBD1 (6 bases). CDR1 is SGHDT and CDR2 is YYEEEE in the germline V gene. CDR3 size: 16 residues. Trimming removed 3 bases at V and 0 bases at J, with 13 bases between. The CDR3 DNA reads TGTGCCAGCAGCTCGACCGGGACACGCTCCTACAATGAGCAGTTCTTC. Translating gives CASSSTGTRSYNEQFF.

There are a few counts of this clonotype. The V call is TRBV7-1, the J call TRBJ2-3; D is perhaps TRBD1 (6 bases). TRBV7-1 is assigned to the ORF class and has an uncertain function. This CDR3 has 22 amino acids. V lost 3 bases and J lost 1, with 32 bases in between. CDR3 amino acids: CASSSLVGWGRQPGQGTDTQYF. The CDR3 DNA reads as TGTGCCAGCAGCTCCCTAGTGGGGTGGGGGCGCCAGCCAGGCCAAGGCACAGATACGCAGTATTTT.

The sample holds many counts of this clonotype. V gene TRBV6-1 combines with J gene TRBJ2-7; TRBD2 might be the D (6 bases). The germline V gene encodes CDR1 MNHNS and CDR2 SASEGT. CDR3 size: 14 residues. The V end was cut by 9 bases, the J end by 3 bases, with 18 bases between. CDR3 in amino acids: CARIEEGFDYEQYF. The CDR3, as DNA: TGTGCCAGAATAGAGGAGGGGTTCGACTACGAGCAGTACTTC.

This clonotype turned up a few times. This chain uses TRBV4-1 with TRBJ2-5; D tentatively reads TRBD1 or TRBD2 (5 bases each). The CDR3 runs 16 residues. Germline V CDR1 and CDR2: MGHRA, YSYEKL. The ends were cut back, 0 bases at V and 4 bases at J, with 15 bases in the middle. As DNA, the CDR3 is TGCGCCAGCAGCCAAGACCAACCGGGACGGTCAGAGACCCAGTACTTC. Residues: CASSQDQPGRSETQYF.

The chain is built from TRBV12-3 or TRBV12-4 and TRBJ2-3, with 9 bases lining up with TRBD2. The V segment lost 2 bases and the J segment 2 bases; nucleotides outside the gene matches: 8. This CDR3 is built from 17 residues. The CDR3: CASSLISGGPHTDTQYF. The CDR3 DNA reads TGTGCCAGCAGTTTAATCAGCGGGGGGCCCCACACAGATACGCAGTATTTT.

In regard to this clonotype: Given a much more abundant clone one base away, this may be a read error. In DNA form, the CDR3 reads TGCAGCGTTGACAGTAGGTCGGCGCAGTATTTT. Residues: CSVDSRSAQYF. The chain uses TRBV29-1 and TRBJ2-3; no clear D. Deletions cut 3 bases from V and 10 bases from J, with 11 bases between. This CDR3 region has 11 residues. Germline CDR1 reads SQVTM; CDR2 reads ANQGSEA.

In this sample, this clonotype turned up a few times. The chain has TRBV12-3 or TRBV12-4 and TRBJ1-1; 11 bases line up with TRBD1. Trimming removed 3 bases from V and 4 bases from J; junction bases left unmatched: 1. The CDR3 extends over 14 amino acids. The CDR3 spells CASSFGTGGTEAFF. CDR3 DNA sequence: TGTGCCAGCAGTTTCGGGACAGGGGGCACTGAAGCTTTCTTT.

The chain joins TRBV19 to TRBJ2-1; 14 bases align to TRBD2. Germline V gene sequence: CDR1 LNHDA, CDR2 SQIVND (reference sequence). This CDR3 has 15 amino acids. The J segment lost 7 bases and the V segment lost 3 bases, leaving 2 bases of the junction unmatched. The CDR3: CASSMGLAGDNEQFF. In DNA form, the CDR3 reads TGTGCCAGTAGTATGGGACTAGCGGGGGATAATGAGCAGTTCTTC.

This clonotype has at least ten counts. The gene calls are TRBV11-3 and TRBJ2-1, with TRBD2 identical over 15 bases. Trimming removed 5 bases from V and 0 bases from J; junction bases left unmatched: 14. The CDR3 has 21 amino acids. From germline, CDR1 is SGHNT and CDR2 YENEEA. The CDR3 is CASSLTRTSGGAVSSYNEQFF. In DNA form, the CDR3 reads TGTGCCAGCAGCCTTACTCGGACTAGCGGGGGGGCTGTGAGCTCCTACAATGAGCAGTTCTTC.

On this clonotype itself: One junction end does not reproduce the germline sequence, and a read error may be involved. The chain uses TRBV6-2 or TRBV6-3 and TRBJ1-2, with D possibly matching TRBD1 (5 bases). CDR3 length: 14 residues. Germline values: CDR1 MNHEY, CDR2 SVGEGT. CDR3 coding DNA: TGTGCCAGCAGTTACTCGGGGCAGAACTATGTCTACACCTTC. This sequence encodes CASSYSGQNYVYTF.

This chain's CDR3 is CASSQDLESRTEAFF. The CDR3 DNA is TGTGCCAGCAGCCAAGACCTGGAATCCAGGACTGAAGCTTTCTTT. This chain connects TRBV4-2 to TRBJ1-1; D remains unclear. The germline gives CDR1 LGHNA, CDR2 YNFKEQ. The CDR3 sequence is 15 residues long. V dropped 0 bases and J dropped 5 bases, with 13 bases sitting between them.

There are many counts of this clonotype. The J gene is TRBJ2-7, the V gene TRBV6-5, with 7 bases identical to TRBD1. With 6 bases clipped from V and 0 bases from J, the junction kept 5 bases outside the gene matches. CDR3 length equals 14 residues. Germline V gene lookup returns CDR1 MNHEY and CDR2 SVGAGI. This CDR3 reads CASRYWDSSYEQYV. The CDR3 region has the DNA TGTGCCAGCAGGTATTGGGACAGCTCCTACGAGCAGTACGTC.

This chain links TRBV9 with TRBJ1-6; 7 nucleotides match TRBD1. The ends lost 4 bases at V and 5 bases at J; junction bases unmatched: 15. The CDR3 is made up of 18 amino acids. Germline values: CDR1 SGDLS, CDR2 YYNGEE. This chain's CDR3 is CASSSNPGGGQNNSPLHF. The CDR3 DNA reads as TGTGCCAGCAGCTCCAACCCAGGGGGGGGACAAAATAATTCACCCCTCCACTTT.

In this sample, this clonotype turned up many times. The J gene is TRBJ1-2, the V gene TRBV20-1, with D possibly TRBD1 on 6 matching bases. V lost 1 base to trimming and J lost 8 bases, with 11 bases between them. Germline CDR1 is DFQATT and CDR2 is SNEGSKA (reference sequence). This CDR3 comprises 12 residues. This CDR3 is CSARGTVLGYTF. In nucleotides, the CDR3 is TGCAGTGCTAGAGGGACAGTCCTGGGCTACACCTTC.

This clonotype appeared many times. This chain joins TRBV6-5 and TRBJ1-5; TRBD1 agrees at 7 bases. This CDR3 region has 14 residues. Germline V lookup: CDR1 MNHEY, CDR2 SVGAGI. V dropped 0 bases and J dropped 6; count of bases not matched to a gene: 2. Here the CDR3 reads CASSYSNRGQPQHF. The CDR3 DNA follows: TGTGCCAGCAGTTACTCCAACAGGGGTCAGCCCCAGCATTTT.